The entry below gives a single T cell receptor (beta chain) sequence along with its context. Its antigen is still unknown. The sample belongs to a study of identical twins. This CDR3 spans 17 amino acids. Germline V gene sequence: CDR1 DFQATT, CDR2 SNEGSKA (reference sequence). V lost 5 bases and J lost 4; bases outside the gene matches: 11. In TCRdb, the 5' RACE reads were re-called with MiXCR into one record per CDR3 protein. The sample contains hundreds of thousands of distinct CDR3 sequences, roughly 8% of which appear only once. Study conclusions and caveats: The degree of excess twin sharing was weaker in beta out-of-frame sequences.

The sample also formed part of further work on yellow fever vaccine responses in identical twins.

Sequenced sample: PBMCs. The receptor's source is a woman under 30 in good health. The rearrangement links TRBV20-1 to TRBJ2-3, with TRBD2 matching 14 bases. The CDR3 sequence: CSAAGTSGSSRPDTQYF. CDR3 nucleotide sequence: TGCAGTGCTGCCGGGACTAGCGGGAGCTCACGCCCAGATACGCAGTATTTT.